The clone carrying this TCR beta chain was counted only a few times. The antigen is undetermined. DNA and listed protein disagree at residue 15, so the protein shown here was translated from the DNA. The genes and germline here are from mouse. From the germline J gene comes the end of the CDR3, since the read stops 3 residues before it. The entry originates in a study of CD8+ T cells in alopecia areata. General observations from the study: Clonality in lesional scalp, especially alopecia totalis/universalis, exceeded that of normal scalp. Scalp sequencing also captures normal skin's resident alphabeta T cells.

Isolated RNA was reverse transcribed into cDNA used as the sequencing template. The table came from immunoSEQ multiplex PCR; TCRdb's copy has only in-frame clones and leaves some out. Listed for the sample are around 110,000 clones, none seen a single time. The CDR3 runs 18 residues. Trimming took 0 bases from V and 7 from J; bases not matched to a gene: 11. CDR1 and CDR2 (germline): NSQYPW, LRSPGD (reference sequence). The sequence derives from a C3H/HeJ mouse with alopecia areata. These mice share the MHC haplotype H2-k. Sequenced input: lesional skin. The chain carries TRBV1 and TRBJ1-6; 8 nucleotides align to TRBD1. TRBJ1-6 is an ORF, and what it does is uncertain. The CDR3 loop reads CTCSADRSGGARNSPLYF. The CDR3 DNA, read in part, is TGCACCTGCAGTGCAGATCGGTCAGGGGGCGCGAGGAATTCGCCC.